This T cell receptor beta chain was obtained from a study of PD-1 blockade in mismatch repair-deficient tumors. This CDR3 has 15 residues. Germline V gene sequence: CDR1 MNHEY, CDR2 SMNVEV (reference sequence). J was trimmed by 7 bases and V by 4 bases; bases with no gene match: 10. Libraries were prepared by immunoSEQ multiplex PCR; TCRdb keeps only in-frame clonotypes and omits some of them. Of about 120,000 clones listed, around 86% are singletons. The specimen was peripheral blood, collected 44 weeks after starting pembrolizumab. This clonotype was obtained from an adult with mismatch repair-deficient cancer. The V call is TRBV27, the J call TRBJ2-7, with 10 bases lining up with TRBD1. The chain's CDR3 is CASSSPGQGLGEQYF. The CDR3, as DNA: TGTGCCAGCAGTTCCCCGGGACAGGGGTTGGGTGAGCAGTACTTC.